The 26 T cell receptor beta chains in this list originate from one sample, sequenced in a study of T cell responses to AZD1222 COVID-19 vaccine. Assay used: immunoSEQ multiplex PCR; TCRdb lists only in-frame clones, some missing. The sample comprises about 140,000 clones, approximately 90% of which are singletons, and roughly 4.7% rests with the top ten. Specimen: peripheral blood, collected on day 0 of AZD1222 vaccination. These receptors were collected from an adult in good health.

The rearrangement links TRBV7-8 to TRBJ1-1; 7 bases match TRBD1. This CDR3 contains 17 residues. Germline CDR1 reads SGHVS; CDR2 reads FQNEAQ. With 4 bases clipped from V and 2 bases from J, the junction kept 13 bases outside the gene matches. The CDR3 nucleotides are TGTGCCAGCAGCTCTCTCCCCGAGGGGGCAACTAACACTGAAGCTTTCTTT. Translation: CASSSLPEGATNTEAFF. Combining the CDR3 with reference TRBV7-8 and TRBJ1-1 gives the whole variable domain GAGVSQSPRYKVAKRGQDVALRCDPISGHVSLFWYQQALGQGPEFLTYFQNEAQLDKSGLPSDRFFAERPEGSVSTLKIQRTQQEDSAVYLCASSSLPEGATNTEAFFGQGTRLTVV.

The chain has TRBV28 and TRBJ1-2, with D possibly being TRBD1 (5 bases). Germline values: CDR1 MDHEN, CDR2 SYDVKM. The CDR3 is made up of 17 amino acids. The V and J ends lost 5 bases and 1 base respectively, with 20 bases between them. The CDR3 sequence is CASSLLAGTALNYGYTF. The CDR3 region has the DNA TGTGCCAGCAGTCTCTTGGCTGGGACGGCCCTTAACTATGGCTACACCTTC.

This clone was recorded once. This chain links TRBV28 with TRBJ2-1, with 10 bases aligning to TRBD2. The V gene end was trimmed by 4 bases and the J gene end by 4 bases; junction bases not matched to a gene: 4. Germline V gene lookup returns CDR1 MDHEN and CDR2 SYDVKM. The CDR3 has 15 amino acids. This chain's CDR3 is CASSSGTSVYNEQFF. CDR3 sequence (DNA): TGTGCCAGCAGTTCCGGGACTAGCGTGTACAATGAGCAGTTCTTC.

The rearrangement links TRBV3-1 (or the pseudogene TRBV3-2) to TRBJ2-7; D unclear. Germline V lookup: CDR1 LGHDT, CDR2 YNNKEL (reference sequence). The germline V and J ends were trimmed by 0 bases and 6 bases, with 3 bases remaining between them. The CDR3 has 11 amino acids. CDR3 DNA sequence: TGTGCCAGCAGCCAAGATGCCGAGCAGTACTTC. As protein: CASSQDAEQYF.

The chain carries TRBV7-9 and TRBJ2-1; D not resolved. The CDR3 length is 17 residues. V was clipped by 6 bases and J by 0 bases, with 18 bases between them. Germline V CDR1 and CDR2: SEHNR, FQNEAQ (reference sequence). CDR3 residues: CASRPRARESSYNEQFF. The DNA for the CDR3 is TGTGCCAGCAGACCTCGGGCCAGAGAGAGCTCCTACAATGAGCAGTTCTTC. The complete variable domain, with remaining parts taken from reference TRBV7-9 and TRBJ2-1, reads DTGVSQNPRHKITKRGQNVTFRCDPISEHNRLYWYRQTLGQGPEFLTYFQNEAQLEKSRLLSDRFSAERPKGSFSTLEIQRTEQGDSAMYLCASRPRARESSYNEQFFGPGTRLTVL.

This chain links TRBV7-2 with TRBJ1-6; no clear D. CDR1 and CDR2 from the germline V gene are SGHTA and FQGNSA. This CDR3 comprises 16 residues. Trimming left V 7 bases short and J 4 bases short, with 17 bases between. This CDR3 is CASTRGGSHYNSPLHF. CDR3 DNA sequence: TGTGCCAGCACCCGGGGAGGCAGCCATTATAATTCACCCCTCCACTTT. Drawing the rest from reference TRBV7-2 and TRBJ1-6, the complete variable domain is GAGVSQSPSNKVTEKGKDVELRCDPISGHTALYWYRQSLGQGLEFLIYFQGNSAPDKSGLPSDRFSAERTGGSVSTLTIQRTQQEDSAVYLCASTRGGSHYNSPLHFGNGTRLTVT.

The J gene is TRBJ2-7, the V gene TRBV11-3; 7 bases are shared with TRBD1. Germline assignment: CDR1 SGHNT and CDR2 YENEEA. With 0 bases clipped from V and 5 bases from J, the junction kept 1 base outside the gene matches. The CDR3 is 13 residues long. CDR3 protein: CASSLEGGNEQYF. The CDR3 DNA reads as TGTGCCAGCAGCTTAGAAGGGGGCAACGAGCAGTACTTC.

Regarding this clone: Other DNA sequences within the sample encode an identical CDR3. The chain recombines TRBV6-5 with TRBJ2-2; D unclear. This CDR3 spans 13 amino acids. Germline CDR1 is MNHEY and CDR2 is SVGAGI. Trimming took off 2 bases at V and 4 bases at J, with 5 bases between the two ends. The DNA of the CDR3 is TGTGCCAGCAGTTACGAGGCCACCGGGGAGCTGTTTTTT. Its translation: CASSYEATGELFF.

V and J are TRBV11-2 and TRBJ1-1; D call uncertain. Deletions cut 1 base from V and 5 bases from J, with 17 bases between. Germline assignment: CDR1 SGHAT and CDR2 FQNNGV. This CDR3 spans 16 amino acids. Here the CDR3 reads CASSLAPTQTRTEAFF. The CDR3 DNA reads as TGTGCCAGCAGCTTAGCCCCCACCCAAACGAGGACTGAAGCTTTCTTT.

The V gene is TRBV6-5, the J gene TRBJ1-5, with D hard to call. V lost 4 bases, J lost 3 bases, and 16 bases lay in between. CDR1 and CDR2 (germline): MNHEY, SVGAGI. The CDR3 contains 16 residues. CDR3 protein: CASSSPREGLNQPQHF. The CDR3 DNA is TGTGCCAGCAGTTCCCCCCGGGAGGGCCTCAATCAGCCCCAGCATTTT.

V is TRBV2 and J is TRBJ1-4; D gene ambiguous. The germline gives CDR1 SNHLY, CDR2 FYNNEI. The CDR3 consists of 10 residues. Trimming cost V 3 bases and J 11 bases, with 4 bases left between them. The CDR3 DNA sequence: TGTGCCAGCAGTGATCAGAAACTGTTTTTT. Translating gives CASSDQKLFF.

The V gene is TRBV7-8, the J gene TRBJ2-7; D ambiguous. CDR3 length: 17 amino acids. Trimming shortened V by 0 bases and J by 1 base, and 16 bases separated the two germline ends. CDR1 SGHVS and CDR2 FQNEAQ come from the germline V gene. The CDR3 coding sequence is TGTGCCAGCAGCTTAGCGAAAGGTCCCCTGGAGTCCTACGAGCAGTACTTC. Encoded protein: CASSLAKGPLESYEQYF.

The chain combines TRBV5-5 with TRBJ1-2, with 12 bases lining up with TRBD1. The CDR3 is 16 amino acids. With 2 bases clipped from V and 7 bases from J, the junction kept 9 bases outside the gene matches. The germline V gene encodes CDR1 SGHKS and CDR2 YYEKEE (reference sequence). The CDR3 sequence: CASSFGTGGDIGGYTF. The CDR3 coding sequence is TGTGCCAGCAGCTTCGGGACAGGGGGCGACATAGGTGGCTACACCTTC.

The chain is built from TRBV30 and TRBJ1-1; no definite D call. This CDR3 is built from 14 residues. The germline V gene encodes CDR1 GTSNPN and CDR2 SVGIG (reference sequence). Trimming left V 5 bases short and J 1 base short, with 14 bases between. This CDR3 reads CAWLRRAGNTEAFF. CDR3 nucleotides: TGTGCCTGGCTCAGGCGGGCGGGGAACACTGAAGCTTTCTTT.

The chain joins TRBV24-1 to TRBJ2-3; 7 positions match TRBD1. From germline, CDR1 is KGHDR and CDR2 SFDVKD. The CDR3 length is 17 residues. Trimming cost V 5 bases and J 0 bases; bases outside gene matches: 10. CDR3 coding DNA: TGTGCCACCAGTGCCAGGGGTGGACAGGACAGCACAGATACGCAGTATTTT. It encodes CATSARGGQDSTDTQYF.

The CDR3 DNA is TGTGCCAGCAGCTTAGACAATGGGAGGTACAATGAGCAGTTCTTC. Translation: CASSLDNGRYNEQFF. J is TRBJ2-1 and V is TRBV11-2; D perhaps matches TRBD2 (6 bases). This CDR3 comprises 15 residues. The V gene's germline CDR1 is SGHAT and CDR2 FQNNGV. V was cut by 0 bases and J by 4 bases, with 10 bases left in between.

This chain connects TRBV18 to TRBJ2-5, with 11 bases lining up with TRBD2. V shed 3 bases, J shed 5 bases, and the junction held 5 bases outside the gene matches. This CDR3 is 15 amino acids long. Germline CDR1 KGHSH, CDR2 LQKENI. The CDR3 region is CASSPTSGSRETQYF. CDR3 nucleotide sequence: TGTGCCAGCTCACCCACTAGCGGGAGTCGGGAGACCCAGTACTTC. Looking up the rest from reference TRBV18 and TRBJ2-5 gives the full variable domain: NAGVMQNPRHLVRRRGQEARLRCSPMKGHSHVYWYRQLPEEGLKFMVYLQKENIIDESGMPKERFSAEFPKEGPSILRIQQVVRGDSAAYFCASSPTSGSRETQYFGPGTRLLVL.

V and J are TRBV5-6 and TRBJ1-5; 10 bases are shared with TRBD1. Germline assignment: CDR1 SGHDT and CDR2 YYEEEE. Unmatched junction bases numbered 3, after V lost 2 bases and J lost 1 base. The CDR3 sequence is 16 residues long. In nucleotides, the CDR3 is TGTGCCAGCAGCTTTCGACAGGGGGCGAGCAATCAGCCCCAGCATTTT. It codes for CASSFRQGASNQPQHF.

CDR3 DNA sequence: TGTGCCAGTAGTGCAGGTTACTCCTACGAGCAGTACTTC. Translated, it gives CASSAGYSYEQYF. This chain joins TRBV19 and TRBJ2-7; no definite D call. Deletions cut 5 bases from V and 0 bases from J, with 8 bases between. Germline CDR1 and CDR2: LNHDA and SQIVND (reference sequence). There are 13 residues in the CDR3. The full variable domain, its missing parts supplied by reference TRBV19 and TRBJ2-7, is DGGITQSPKYLFRKEGQNVTLSCEQNLNHDAMYWYRQDPGQGLRLIYYSQIVNDFQKGDIAEGYSVSREKKESFPLTVTSAQKNPTAFYLCASSAGYSYEQYFGPGTRLTVT.

The CDR3 DNA sequence: TGTGCCAGCAGCACCTCAGGCAGCGATGAGCAGTTCTTC. Protein sequence: CASSTSGSDEQFF. V is TRBV7-3 and J is TRBJ2-1; D call uncertain. Trimming stripped 5 bases from V and 8 bases from J, with 13 bases between. Looked up from germline, CDR1 is SGHTA and CDR2 is FQGTGA. The CDR3 contains 13 residues.

The chain combines TRBV5-4 with TRBJ2-7, with a possible D match to TRBD1 (5 bases). The germline gives CDR1 SGHNT, CDR2 YYREEE (reference sequence). The V end lost 0 bases, the J end lost 2 bases, and 15 bases lay between the germline ends. CDR3 length: 16 amino acids. The CDR3 nucleotides are TGTGCCAGCAGCTTGGGGTTAGGACAAATAGCCTACGAGCAGTACTTC. Its protein product is CASSLGLGQIAYEQYF. Filled out from reference TRBV5-4 and TRBJ2-7, the complete variable domain reads ETGVTQSPTHLIKTRGQQVTLRCSSQSGHNTVSWYQQALGQGPQFIFQYYREEENGRGNFPPRFSGLQFPNYSSELNVNALELDDSALYLCASSLGLGQIAYEQYFGPGTRLTVT.

The CDR3 here is CASKDRGAFTDTQYF. The CDR3 DNA follows: TGTGCCAGCAAAGACCGGGGGGCCTTCACAGATACGCAGTATTTT. The chain couples TRBV6-5 to TRBJ2-3; D is possibly TRBD2 (7 bases). CDR1 is MNHEY, CDR2 SVGAGI, per germline. Trimming stripped 7 bases from V and 2 bases from J, with 16 bases between. This CDR3 region has 15 residues.

This rearrangement joins TRBV5-4 to TRBJ2-1; D uncertain. The germline V gene has CDR1 SGHNT and CDR2 YYREEE (reference sequence). The CDR3 is made up of 13 amino acids. V was clipped by 4 bases and J by 1 base, with 6 bases between them. CDR3: CASSPVSYNEQFF. CDR3 nucleotides: TGTGCCAGCAGCCCAGTATCCTACAATGAGCAGTTCTTC. Full variable domain (remainder filled in from reference TRBV5-4 and TRBJ2-1): ETGVTQSPTHLIKTRGQQVTLRCSSQSGHNTVSWYQQALGQGPQFIFQYYREEENGRGNFPPRFSGLQFPNYSSELNVNALELDDSALYLCASSPVSYNEQFFGPGTRLTVL.

V and J are TRBV7-2 and TRBJ2-7, with TRBD1 identical over 9 bases. Germline CDR1 reads SGHTA; CDR2 reads FQGNSA. Trimming cost V 1 base and J 7 bases; bases outside gene matches: 11. The CDR3 loop spans 16 amino acids. DNA for the CDR3: TGTGCCAGCAGCTTAGGGGCAGGGACAGGGTTTAGGGAGCAGTACTTC. Encoded protein: CASSLGAGTGFREQYF.

The chain uses TRBV10-1 and TRBJ2-1; D not resolved. Trimming pared 0 bases from V and 7 bases from J, leaving 10 bases between. The germline V gene has CDR1 WNHNN and CDR2 SYGVQD (reference sequence). This CDR3 contains 14 residues. The DNA of the CDR3 is TGCGCCAGCAGTGAGTCGGGGTGGCTGAATGAGCAGTTCTTC. Its translation: CASSESGWLNEQFF.

V usage is TRBV7-9 and J usage is TRBJ1-2; weak D call: TRBD1 (5 bases). The germline gives CDR1 SEHNR, CDR2 FQNEAQ (reference sequence). The CDR3 consists of 14 residues. V lost 4 bases and J 4 bases, leaving 13 bases between the germline ends. CDR3 coding DNA: TGTGCCAGCAGCTCATTGGGGGGAACCTATGGCTACACCTTC. Its translation is CASSSLGGTYGYTF.